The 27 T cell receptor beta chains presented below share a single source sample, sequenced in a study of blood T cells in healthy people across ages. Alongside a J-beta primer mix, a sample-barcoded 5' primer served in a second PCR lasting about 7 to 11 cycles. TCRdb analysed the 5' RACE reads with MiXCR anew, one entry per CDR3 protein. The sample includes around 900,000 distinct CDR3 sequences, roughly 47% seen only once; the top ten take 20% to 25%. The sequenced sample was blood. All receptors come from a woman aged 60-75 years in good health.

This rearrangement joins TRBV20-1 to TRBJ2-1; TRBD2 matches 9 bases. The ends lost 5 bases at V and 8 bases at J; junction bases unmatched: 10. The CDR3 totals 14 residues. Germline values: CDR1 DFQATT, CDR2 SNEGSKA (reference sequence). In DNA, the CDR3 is TGCAGTGCTCCCCACCGACTAGCGGTCGATGAGCAGTTCTTC. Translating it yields CSAPHRLAVDEQFF.

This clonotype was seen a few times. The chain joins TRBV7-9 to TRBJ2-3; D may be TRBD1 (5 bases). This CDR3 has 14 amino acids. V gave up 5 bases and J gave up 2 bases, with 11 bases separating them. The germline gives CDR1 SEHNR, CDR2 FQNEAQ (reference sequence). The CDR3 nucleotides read TGTGCCAGCAGCGGGGCACTGATCACAGATACGCAGTATTTT. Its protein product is CASSGALITDTQYF.

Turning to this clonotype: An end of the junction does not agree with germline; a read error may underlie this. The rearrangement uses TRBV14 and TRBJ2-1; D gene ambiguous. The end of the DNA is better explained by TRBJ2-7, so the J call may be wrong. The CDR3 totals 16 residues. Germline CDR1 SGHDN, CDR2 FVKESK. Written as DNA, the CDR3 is TGTGCCAGTAGCCCAAGAGTGAGACTGGTCCCCTACGAGCAGTACTTC. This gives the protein CASSPRVRLVPYEQYF.

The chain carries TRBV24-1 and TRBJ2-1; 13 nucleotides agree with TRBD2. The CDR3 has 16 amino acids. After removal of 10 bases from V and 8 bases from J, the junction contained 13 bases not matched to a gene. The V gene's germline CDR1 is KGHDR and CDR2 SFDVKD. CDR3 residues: CATGLAGEGKLDEQFF. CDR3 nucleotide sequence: TGTGCCACAGGACTAGCGGGAGAGGGAAAACTGGATGAGCAGTTCTTC.

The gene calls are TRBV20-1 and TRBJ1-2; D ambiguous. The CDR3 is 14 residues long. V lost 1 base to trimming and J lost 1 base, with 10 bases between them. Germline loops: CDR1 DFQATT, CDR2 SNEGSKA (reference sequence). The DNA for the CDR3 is TGCAGTGCTAGAGGAGCTCAGGATAACTATGGCTACACCTTC. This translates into CSARGAQDNYGYTF.

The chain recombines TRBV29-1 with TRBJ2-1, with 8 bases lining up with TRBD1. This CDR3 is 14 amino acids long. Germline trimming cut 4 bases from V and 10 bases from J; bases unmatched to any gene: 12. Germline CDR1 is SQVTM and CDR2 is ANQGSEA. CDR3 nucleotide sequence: TGCAGCGTTGTCCTCGGACAGGGTGGTTGGGAGCAGTTCTTC. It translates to CSVVLGQGGWEQFF.

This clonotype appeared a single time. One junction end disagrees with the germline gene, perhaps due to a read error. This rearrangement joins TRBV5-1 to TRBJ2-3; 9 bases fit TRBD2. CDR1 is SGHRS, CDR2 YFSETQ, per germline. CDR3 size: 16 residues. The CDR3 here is CASGLALAGVSDTQYF. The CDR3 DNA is TGCGCCAGCGGCTTGGCCTTAGCGGGAGTGTCAGATACGCAGTATTTT.

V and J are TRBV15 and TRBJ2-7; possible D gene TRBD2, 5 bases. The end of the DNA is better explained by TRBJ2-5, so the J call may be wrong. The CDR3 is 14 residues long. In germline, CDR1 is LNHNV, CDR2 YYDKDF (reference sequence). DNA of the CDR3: TGTGCCACCAGCCCGAGGAGGAATCAAGAGACCCAGTACTTC. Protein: CATSPRRNQETQYF.

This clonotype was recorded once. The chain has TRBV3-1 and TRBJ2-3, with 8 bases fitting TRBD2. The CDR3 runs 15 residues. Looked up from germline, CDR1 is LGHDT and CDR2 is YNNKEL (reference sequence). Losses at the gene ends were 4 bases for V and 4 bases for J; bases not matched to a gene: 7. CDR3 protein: CASSPYSGTSDTQYF. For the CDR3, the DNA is TGTGCCAGCAGCCCCTATAGCGGGACTTCAGATACGCAGTATTTT.

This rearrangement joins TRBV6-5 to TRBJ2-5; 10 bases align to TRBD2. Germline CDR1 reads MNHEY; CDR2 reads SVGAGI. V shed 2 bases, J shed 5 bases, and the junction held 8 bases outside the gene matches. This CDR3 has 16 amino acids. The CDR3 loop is CASSYQREGLGETQYF. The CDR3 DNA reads TGTGCCAGCAGTTACCAGCGGGAGGGCCTCGGTGAGACCCAGTACTTC.

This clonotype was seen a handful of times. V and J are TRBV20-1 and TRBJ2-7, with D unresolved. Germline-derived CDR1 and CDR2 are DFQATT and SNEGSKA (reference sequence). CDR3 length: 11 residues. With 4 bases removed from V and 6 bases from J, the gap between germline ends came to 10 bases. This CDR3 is CSATGPREQYF. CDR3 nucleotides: TGCAGTGCTACGGGTCCTCGCGAGCAGTACTTC.

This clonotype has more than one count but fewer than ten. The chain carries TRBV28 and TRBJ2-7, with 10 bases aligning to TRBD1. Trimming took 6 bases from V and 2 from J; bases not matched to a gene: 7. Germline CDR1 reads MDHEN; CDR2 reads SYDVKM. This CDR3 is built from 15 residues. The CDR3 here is CASRPRQGAAYEQYF. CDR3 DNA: TGTGCCAGCAGACCCCGACAGGGGGCTGCCTACGAGCAGTACTTC. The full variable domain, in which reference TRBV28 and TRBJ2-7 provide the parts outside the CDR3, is DVKVTQSSRYLVKRTGEKVFLECVQDMDHENMFWYRQDPGLGLRLIYFSYDVKMKEKGDIPEGYSVSREKKERFSLILESASTNQTSMYLCASRPRQGAAYEQYFGPGTRLTVT.

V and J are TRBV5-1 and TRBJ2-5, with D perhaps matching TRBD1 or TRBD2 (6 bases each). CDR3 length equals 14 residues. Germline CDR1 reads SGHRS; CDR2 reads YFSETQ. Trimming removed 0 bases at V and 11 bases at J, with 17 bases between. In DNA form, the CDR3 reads TGCGCCAGCAGCTTGGAATACAGGGACTTGGAGCAGTACTTC. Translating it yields CASSLEYRDLEQYF.

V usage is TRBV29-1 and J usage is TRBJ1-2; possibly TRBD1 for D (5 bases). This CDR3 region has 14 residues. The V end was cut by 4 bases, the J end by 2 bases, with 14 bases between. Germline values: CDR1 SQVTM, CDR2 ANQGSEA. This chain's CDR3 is CSVVRDSPNYGYTF. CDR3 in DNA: TGCAGCGTTGTCCGGGACTCCCCAAACTATGGCTACACCTTC.

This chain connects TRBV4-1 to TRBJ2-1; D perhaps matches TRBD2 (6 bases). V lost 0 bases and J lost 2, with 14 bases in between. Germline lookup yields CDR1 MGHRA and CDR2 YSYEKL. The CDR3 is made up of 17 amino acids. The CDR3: CASSQEPSAFTYNEQFF. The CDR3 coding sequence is TGCGCCAGCAGCCAAGAGCCTAGCGCCTTCACCTACAATGAGCAGTTCTTC.

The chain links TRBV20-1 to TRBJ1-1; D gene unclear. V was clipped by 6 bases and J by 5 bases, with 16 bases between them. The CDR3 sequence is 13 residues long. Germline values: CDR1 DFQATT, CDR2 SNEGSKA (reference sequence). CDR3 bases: TGCAGTGCCCAATGGGCGGGAGGGACTGAAGCTTTCTTT. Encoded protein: CSAQWAGGTEAFF.

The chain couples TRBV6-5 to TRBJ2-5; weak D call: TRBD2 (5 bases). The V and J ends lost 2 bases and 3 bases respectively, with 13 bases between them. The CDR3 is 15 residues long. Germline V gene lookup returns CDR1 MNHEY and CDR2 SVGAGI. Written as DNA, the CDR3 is TGTGCCAGCAGTTACGAGTTCGGGGTTAAAGAGACCCAGTACTTC. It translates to CASSYEFGVKETQYF.

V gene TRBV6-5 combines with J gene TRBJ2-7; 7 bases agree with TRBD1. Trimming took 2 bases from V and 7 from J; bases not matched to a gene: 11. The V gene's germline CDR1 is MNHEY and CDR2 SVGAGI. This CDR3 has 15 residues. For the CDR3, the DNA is TGTGCCAGCAGTTACAAGAGACAGGGTTCGCGGGAGCAGTACTTC. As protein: CASSYKRQGSREQYF.

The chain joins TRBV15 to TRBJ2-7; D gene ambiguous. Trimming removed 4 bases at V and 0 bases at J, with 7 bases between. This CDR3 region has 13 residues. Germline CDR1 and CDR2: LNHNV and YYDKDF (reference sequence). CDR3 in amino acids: CATSKENSYEQYF. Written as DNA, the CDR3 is TGTGCCACCAGCAAGGAGAACTCCTACGAGCAGTACTTC.

The CDR3 bases are TGTGCCAGCAGCCAAGGGTCGGGAGCGGTCACAGATACGCAGTATTTT. Its protein is CASSQGSGAVTDTQYF. The rearrangement links TRBV14 to TRBJ2-3; tentative D call: TRBD2 (6 bases). Between the trimmed V and J ends, which lost 1 base and 2 bases, there was a span of 13 bases. This CDR3 region has 16 residues. Germline V gives CDR1 SGHDN, CDR2 FVKESK.

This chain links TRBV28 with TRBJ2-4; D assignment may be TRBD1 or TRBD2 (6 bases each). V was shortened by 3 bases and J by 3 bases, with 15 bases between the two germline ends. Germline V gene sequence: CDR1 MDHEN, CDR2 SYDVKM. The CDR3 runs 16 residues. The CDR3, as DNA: TGTGCCAGCAGTTTGTCCCCCAGGGGAGGCAAAAACATTCAGTACTTC. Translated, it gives CASSLSPRGGKNIQYF.

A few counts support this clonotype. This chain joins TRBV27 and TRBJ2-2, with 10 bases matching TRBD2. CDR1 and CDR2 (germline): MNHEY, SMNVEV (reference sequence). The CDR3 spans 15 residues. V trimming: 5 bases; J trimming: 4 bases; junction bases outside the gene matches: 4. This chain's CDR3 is CASSLWTSGTGELFF. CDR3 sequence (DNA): TGTGCCAGCAGTCTCTGGACTAGCGGCACCGGGGAGCTGTTTTTT.

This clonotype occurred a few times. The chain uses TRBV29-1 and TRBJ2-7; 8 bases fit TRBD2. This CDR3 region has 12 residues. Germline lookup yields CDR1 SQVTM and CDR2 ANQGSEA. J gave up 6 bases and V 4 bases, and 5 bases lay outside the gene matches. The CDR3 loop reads CSVGAGGLEQYF. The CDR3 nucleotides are TGCAGCGTTGGGGCGGGGGGACTCGAGCAGTACTTC.

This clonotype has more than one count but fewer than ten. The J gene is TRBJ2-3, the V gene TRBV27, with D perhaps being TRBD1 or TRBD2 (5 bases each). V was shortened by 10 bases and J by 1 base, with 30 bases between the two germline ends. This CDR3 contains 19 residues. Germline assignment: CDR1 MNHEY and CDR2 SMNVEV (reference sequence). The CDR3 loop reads CATQGPNAGPPRGTDTQYF. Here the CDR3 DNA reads TGTGCCACCCAGGGACCAAATGCGGGCCCCCCTCGAGGCACAGATACGCAGTATTTT.

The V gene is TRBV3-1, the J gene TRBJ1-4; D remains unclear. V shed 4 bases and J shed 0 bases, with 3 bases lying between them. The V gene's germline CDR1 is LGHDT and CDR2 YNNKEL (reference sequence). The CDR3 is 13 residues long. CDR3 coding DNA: TGTGCCAGCAGCCGAACAACTAATGAAAAACTGTTTTTT. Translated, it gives CASSRTTNEKLFF.

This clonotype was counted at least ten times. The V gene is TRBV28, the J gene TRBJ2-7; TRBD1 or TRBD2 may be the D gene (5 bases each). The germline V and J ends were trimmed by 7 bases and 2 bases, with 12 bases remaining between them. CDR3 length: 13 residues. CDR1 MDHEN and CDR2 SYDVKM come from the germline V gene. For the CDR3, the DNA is TGTGCCAGCAACCTTATGGGGGCCTACGAGCAGTACTTC. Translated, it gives CASNLMGAYEQYF.

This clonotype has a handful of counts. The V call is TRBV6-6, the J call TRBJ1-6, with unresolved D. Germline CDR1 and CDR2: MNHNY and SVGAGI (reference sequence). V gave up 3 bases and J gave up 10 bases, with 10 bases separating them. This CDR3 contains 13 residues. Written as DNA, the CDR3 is TGTGCCAGCAGTTATGACTCAGGATCACCCCTCCACTTT. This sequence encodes CASSYDSGSPLHF.